This T cell receptor (beta chain) was recorded in a study of blood T cells in healthy people across ages. Germline V gene lookup returns CDR1 SGDLS and CDR2 YYNGEE. This CDR3 comprises 15 residues. The V gene end was trimmed by 0 bases and the J gene end by 10 bases; junction bases not matched to a gene: 8. Using a J-beta primer mix together with a sample-barcoded 5' primer, a second PCR was run for roughly 6 to 12 cycles. MiXCR, applied by TCRdb to the 5' RACE reads, yields one record per CDR3 protein. This table holds about 1,500,000 distinct CDR3 sequences, roughly 27% found once. This sequence originates from a young woman in good health. The V and J genes are TRBV9 and TRBJ2-1; 9 bases line up with TRBD2. Sequencing input: blood. The CDR3 sequence: CASSVDGRGGVEQFF. The CDR3 DNA sequence: TGTGCCAGCAGCGTAGACGGGCGGGGGGGAGTAGAGCAGTTCTTC.